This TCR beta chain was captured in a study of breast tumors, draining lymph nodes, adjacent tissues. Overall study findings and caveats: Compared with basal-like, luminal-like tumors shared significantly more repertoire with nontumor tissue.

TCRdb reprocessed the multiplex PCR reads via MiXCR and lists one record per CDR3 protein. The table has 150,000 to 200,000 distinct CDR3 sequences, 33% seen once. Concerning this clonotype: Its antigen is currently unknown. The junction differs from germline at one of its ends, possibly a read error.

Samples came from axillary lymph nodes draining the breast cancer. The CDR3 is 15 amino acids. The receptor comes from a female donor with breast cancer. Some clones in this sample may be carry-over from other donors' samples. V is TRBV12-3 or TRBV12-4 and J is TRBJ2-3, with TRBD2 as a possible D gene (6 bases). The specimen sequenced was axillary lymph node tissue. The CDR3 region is CAGSLTSVGADTQYF. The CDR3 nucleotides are TGTGCCGGCAGTTTGACTAGTGTAGGAGCTGATACGCAGTATTTT.